The clone carrying this T cell receptor (beta chain) was seen a handful of times. The data belong to a study of blood T cell repertoires in COVID-19. Study background: The study drew acute and convalescent COVID-19 samples from the United States, Italy and Spain. Nucleic acid was either cDNA or gDNA, and it came from T cells, B-cell-depleted T cells, or PBMCs.

Under the authors' procedure: Estimation of nucleated cell counts was performed using reference gene primer amplification. This table comes from immunoSEQ multiplex PCR, and its TCRdb copy is limited to in-frame clones, with some not included. V, J and clone size are taken as reported in that table, and D and trimming were inferred from the DNA itself. The table lists around 240,000 clones, around 80% of them singletons. Sequencing was carried out using peripheral blood. This receptor was obtained from a woman aged 40-49 years who had recovered from COVID-19.

DNA for the CDR3: TGCGCCAGCAGCCAAGATGGGGACTGGGACACTGAAGCTTTCTTT. Translated, it gives CASSQDGDWDTEAFF. The rearrangement links TRBV4-3 to TRBJ1-1, with a possible D match to TRBD1 (5 bases). The V end was cut by 0 bases, the J end by 3 bases, with 11 bases between. CDR3 length: 15 residues. Germline V gives CDR1 LGHNA, CDR2 YSLEER.